These T cell receptor beta chains were read from a single sample in a study of human T cells and chemical hapten exposure. One entry per CDR3 protein, called by TCRdb with MiXCR from the 5' RACE reads. The sample contains 130,000 or so distinct CDR3 sequences, roughly 4% of which appear only once. The origin of the receptors is a female donor in good health. Each CDR3 is given with its conserved first and last residue. D genes are given only for firm matches. Rows give clone size only sometimes, using once, few, many, or a class for an expanded clone.

v_gene	j_gene	d_gene	abundance	CDR3aa	CDR3nt
TRBV5-1	TRBJ1-1	-	-	CASSLPNVNTEAFF	TGCGCCAGCAGCTTGCCTAACGTGAACACTGAAGCTTTCTTT
TRBV13	TRBJ2-5	-	-	CASSLNYRKGGETQYF	TGTGCCAGCAGCTTAAATTATCGCAAGGGGGGAGAGACCCAGTACTTC
TRBV12-3/TRBV12-4	TRBJ1-1	-	many	CASSQLPGTGNTEAFF	TGTGCCAGCAGCCAACTCCCCGGGACGGGGAACACTGAAGCTTTCTTT
TRBV28	TRBJ2-3	-	few	CASSTPGVAATDTQYF	TGTGCCAGCAGTACCCCTGGGGTAGCGGCCACAGATACGCAGTATTTT
TRBV6-5	TRBJ2-1	TRBD2	many	CASSPSGGASNEQFF	TGTGCCAGCAGTCCTAGCGGGGGGGCCAGCAATGAGCAGTTCTTC
TRBV20-1	TRBJ1-1	-	many	CSAGRYSINEAFF	TGCAGTGCTGGCCGTTACAGTATTAATGAAGCTTTCTTT
TRBV10-2	TRBJ2-2	-	many	CASSGAGTNTGELFF	TGCGCCAGCAGTGGGGCAGGGACGAACACCGGGGAGCTGTTTTTT
TRBV7-2	TRBJ2-1	TRBD2	many	CASSPNGGGGDEQFF	TGTGCCAGCAGCCCAAACGGGGGGGGCGGGGATGAGCAGTTCTTC
TRBV20-1	TRBJ2-3	-	-	CSATRTEGCNTDTQYF	TGCAGTGCTACCCGAACGGAGGGGTGTAACACAGATACGCAGTATTTT
TRBV28	TRBJ1-6	-	many	CASRRAQPNNSPLHF	TGTGCCAGCAGGCGGGCGCAGCCTAATAATTCACCCCTCCACTTT
TRBV4-3	TRBJ2-3	TRBD2	many	CASSQAVEGLAGGPGYTDTQYF	TGCGCCAGCAGCCAAGCCGTTGAGGGGCTAGCGGGGGGGCCCGGTTACACAGATACGCAGTATTTT
TRBV6-6	TRBJ2-3	-	-	CASSYPKGAGTDTQYF	TGTGCCAGCAGTTACCCTAAGGGTGCAGGGACAGATACGCAGTATTTT
TRBV20-1	TRBJ1-4	-	few	CSARDLRANNEKLFF	TGCAGTGCTAGAGATCTCCGGGCAAATAATGAAAAACTGTTTTTT
TRBV6-2/TRBV6-3	TRBJ2-3	TRBD2	many	CASSRTSGESDTQYF	TGTGCCAGCAGCAGGACTAGCGGGGAATCAGATACGCAGTATTTT
TRBV23-1	TRBJ2-3	TRBD2	-	CASSQSGTRSGGTDTQYF	TGCGCCAGCAGTCAATCTGGGACTAGAAGCGGGGGTACAGATACGCAGTATTTT
TRBV4-3	TRBJ2-2	-	many	CASSQQYLGGPNTGELFF	TGCGCCAGCAGCCAACAATATCTTGGCGGACCGAACACCGGGGAGCTGTTTTTT
TRBV20-1	TRBJ1-2	TRBD1	many	CSAGTGKIRGYTF	TGCAGTGCCGGGACAGGGAAAATCCGTGGCTACACCTTC
TRBV12-3/TRBV12-4	TRBJ2-1	-	-	CASSLLGSEQFF	TGTGCCAGCAGTTTACTCGGGTCCGAGCAGTTCTTC
TRBV20-1	TRBJ2-7	TRBD2	few	CSATGPGGALEQYF	TGCAGTGCTACCGGGCCCGGGGGGGCCCTCGAGCAGTACTTC
TRBV6-5	TRBJ2-3	TRBD2	many	CASSPLWGGSSDTQYF	TGTGCCAGCAGCCCCTTGTGGGGGGGGAGTTCCGATACGCAGTATTTT
TRBV19	TRBJ1-4	TRBD1	few	CASSITGGAREKLFF	TGTGCCAGTAGTATAACAGGGGGCGCGAGGGAAAAACTGTTTTTT
TRBV5-1	TRBJ2-6	-	many	CASSLGESGANVLTF	TGCGCCAGCAGCTTGGGGGAGTCTGGGGCCAACGTCCTGACTTTC
TRBV10-3	TRBJ2-7	-	many	CAIKFKDRIDAEQYF	TGTGCCATCAAGTTCAAGGACCGCATAGACGCCGAGCAGTACTTC
TRBV5-1	TRBJ2-1	-	many	CASSPYPGFMIWLRNEQFF	TGCGCCAGCAGTCCTTACCCCGGGTTCATGATATGGTTACGCAATGAGCAGTTCTTC
TRBV7-8	TRBJ1-1	-	many	CASSLVPEAFF	TGTGCCAGCAGCTTAGTTCCTGAAGCTTTCTTT
TRBV21-1	TRBJ1-2	-	many	CASSVKPLVRNGYTF	TGTGCCAGCAGTGTAAAACCTCTAGTTCGGAATGGCTACACCTTC
TRBV4-1	TRBJ2-1	TRBD2	many	CASSQDSSGGARSYNEQFF	TGCGCCAGCAGCCAAGATTCTAGCGGGGGGGCCCGTTCCTACAATGAGCAGTTCTTC
TRBV28	TRBJ2-7	-	-	CASSSPYEQYF	TGTGCCAGCAGTTCGCCTTACGAGCAGTACTTC
TRBV3-1	TRBJ2-5	TRBD2	many	CASSQARGGMKTQYF	TGTGCCAGCAGCCAGGCCCGGGGGGGGATGAAGACCCAGTACTTC
TRBV6-4	TRBJ2-6	-	many	CASSGLGPSGANVLTF	TGTGCCAGCAGCGGGCTGGGCCCCTCTGGGGCCAACGTCCTGACTTTC
TRBV29-1	TRBJ2-1	-	-	CSVRRSLGGARNEQFF	TGCAGCGTTCGACGGTCCCTGGGGGGCGCGCGGAATGAGCAGTTCTTC
TRBV18	TRBJ2-5	-	many	CASSPVLQETQYF	TGTGCCAGCTCACCAGTACTCCAAGAGACCCAGTACTTC
TRBV20-1	TRBJ1-5	-	many	CSAQTSGTGNQPQHF	TGCAGTGCTCAGACGTCGGGAACTGGGAATCAGCCCCAGCATTTT
TRBV4-1	TRBJ2-5	-	many	CASGDRRGGRETQYF	TGCGCCAGCGGGGACAGGCGGGGGGGCCGAGAGACCCAGTACTTC
TRBV20-1	TRBJ2-3	-	few	CSARRGPSDTQYF	TGCAGTGCCAGGAGGGGACCTTCAGATACGCAGTATTTT
TRBV5-5	TRBJ2-5	-	many	CASSLGGTYQETQYF	TGTGCCAGCAGCTTGGGGGGAACGTACCAAGAGACCCAGTACTTC
TRBV9	TRBJ2-3	-	few	CASTVGGSTDTQYF	TGTGCCAGCACCGTAGGCGGTAGCACAGATACGCAGTATTTT
TRBV30	TRBJ2-2	TRBD2	few	CAWSPGGLGNTGELFF	TGTGCCTGGAGTCCGGGTGGACTAGGGAACACCGGGGAGCTGTTTTTT
TRBV7-9	TRBJ2-4	-	many	CASSLKGGFKNIQYF	TGTGCCAGCAGCTTAAAAGGGGGATTCAAAAACATTCAGTACTTC
TRBV13	TRBJ2-3	TRBD2	many	CASSLGLAHRDTQYF	TGTGCCAGCAGCTTAGGACTAGCGCATAGGGATACGCAGTATTTT
TRBV6-5	TRBJ2-5	TRBD2	few	CASRGAGQVQETQYF	TGTGCCAGCAGGGGAGCGGGGCAGGTCCAAGAGACCCAGTACTTC
TRBV12-3/TRBV12-4	TRBJ1-4	TRBD1	many	CASSYRGLTNEKLFF	TGTGCCAGCAGTTACAGGGGTCTGACTAATGAAAAACTGTTTTTT
TRBV20-1	TRBJ1-1	TRBD1	many	CSASRGDSLNTEAFF	TGCAGTGCTAGTAGAGGGGACAGCCTGAACACTGAAGCTTTCTTT
TRBV28	TRBJ1-2	TRBD1	many	CASTPTGGGDGYTF	TGTGCCAGCACCCCCACGGGAGGGGGCGATGGCTACACCTTC